The entry that follows covers one T cell receptor beta chain sequence. The source of the sample is a study of blood T cell repertoires in COVID-19. Study summary: Collection of acute and convalescent COVID-19 samples took place in the United States, Italy and Spain. Sources were T cells, B-cell-depleted T cells, or PBMCs; the material itself was cDNA or gDNA.

In the authors' methods: Reference gene primer amplification yielded estimated nucleated cell counts. The protocol was immunoSEQ multiplex PCR, while the TCRdb copy is restricted to in-frame clones and leaves out a portion. V and J calls and clone size come straight from that table; D and trimming were deduced from the DNA. Among 70,000 or so clones listed, 75% to 90% were seen once. Germline CDR1 is MNHNY and CDR2 is SVGAGI (reference sequence). Unmatched junction bases numbered 7, after V lost 6 bases and J lost 4 bases. The CDR3 length is 15 residues. The source of this sequence is a man between 50 and 59 years old with active COVID-19. Sequenced: peripheral blood. The rearrangement links TRBV6-6 to TRBJ2-5; 11 nucleotides line up with TRBD2. This CDR3 reads CASSLAGGGGETQYF. CDR3 coding DNA: TGTGCCAGCAGCCTAGCGGGAGGTGGGGGAGAGACCCAGTACTTC.